A single sample gave rise to the 11 T cell receptor beta chains below, sequenced in a study of radiotherapy plus CTLA-4 blockade in lung cancer. Profiled with immunoSEQ multiplex PCR; TCRdb holds only in-frame clones, not every one. The data show 90,000 or so clones, roughly 85% seen once. The sample was peripheral blood, taken from a patient treated with radiotherapy plus ipilimumab. The source is a human donor with non-small cell lung cancer who had stable disease on radiotherapy plus ipilimumab.

V usage is TRBV13 and J usage is TRBJ2-1; 10 positions agree with TRBD2. Germline-derived CDR1 and CDR2 are PRHDT and FYEKMQ (reference sequence). This CDR3 has 15 residues. Trimming at V came to 3 bases and at J to 15 bases, leaving 14 bases not matched to a gene. The CDR3 DNA sequence: TGTGCCAGCAGCTTGTTTCTAGCGGGAGACCCGACGAGGTTCTTC. Translation: CASSLFLAGDPTRFF.

The chain carries TRBV28 and TRBJ1-5; D gene ambiguous. The CDR3 is 15 amino acids. Germline V CDR1 and CDR2: MDHEN, SYDVKM. The ends were cut back, 5 bases at V and 4 bases at J, with 15 bases in the middle. The CDR3 DNA is TGTGCCAGCAGTCTGAATCAAGGGATGAATCAGCCCCAGCATTTT. It specifies CASSLNQGMNQPQHF. The variable domain in full, with the rest retrieved from reference TRBV28 and TRBJ1-5, is DVKVTQSSRYLVKRTGEKVFLECVQDMDHENMFWYRQDPGLGLRLIYFSYDVKMKEKGDIPEGYSVSREKKERFSLILESASTNQTSMYLCASSLNQGMNQPQHFGDGTRLSIL.

In its sample, this clone was seen once. The chain couples TRBV6-1 to TRBJ1-3; no clear D. Trimming pared 2 bases from V and 4 bases from J, leaving 9 bases between. The CDR3 totals 14 residues. Germline V gene sequence: CDR1 MNHNS, CDR2 SASEGT. In DNA form, the CDR3 reads TGTGCCAGCAGTGAAATAGGGTCAGGAAACACCATATATTTT. Amino acid sequence: CASSEIGSGNTIYF.

The V call is TRBV2, the J call TRBJ2-5, with 9 nucleotides matching TRBD2. V lost 4 bases and J lost 4; bases outside the gene matches: 16. Germline V gene lookup returns CDR1 SNHLY and CDR2 FYNNEI. This CDR3 comprises 18 residues. The CDR3 spells CASSGRLSRGGQRETQYF. The DNA for the CDR3 is TGTGCCAGCAGTGGCCGGTTATCGCGGGGGGGCCAGAGAGAGACCCAGTACTTC. Drawing the rest from reference TRBV2 and TRBJ2-5, the complete variable domain is EPEVTQTPSHQVTQMGQEVILRCVPISNHLYFYWYRQILGQKVEFLVSFYNNEISEKSEIFDDQFSVERPDGSNFTLKIRSTKLEDSAMYFCASSGRLSRGGQRETQYFGPGTRLLVL.

A remark on this clone: Other nucleotide sequences from this sample produce the same CDR3. This rearrangement joins TRBV30 to TRBJ2-4; 10 bases agree with TRBD2. From germline, CDR1 is GTSNPN and CDR2 SVGIG (reference sequence). V lost 0 bases to trimming and J lost 0 bases; unmatched junction nucleotides: 8. The CDR3 is 18 amino acids. CDR3: CAWSVRTAGGLAKNIQYF. CDR3 DNA: TGTGCCTGGAGTGTACGTACAGCGGGGGGGCTAGCCAAAAACATTCAGTACTTC.

CDR3 region: CASRLRTGRNTEAFF. For the CDR3, the DNA is TGTGCCAGCAGGCTGCGGACAGGGCGGAACACTGAAGCTTTCTTT. V and J are TRBV6-5 and TRBJ1-1; 8 bases match TRBD1. CDR1 is MNHEY and CDR2 is SVGAGI in the germline V gene. The CDR3 has 15 residues. Trimming at V came to 6 bases and at J to 1 base, leaving 7 bases not matched to a gene.

The CDR3 region is CASRQAGGTYEQYF. Written as DNA, the CDR3 is TGCGCCAGCAGGCAAGCGGGAGGAACCTACGAGCAGTACTTC. The V call is TRBV5-1, the J call TRBJ2-7; 9 positions agree with TRBD2. The CDR3 contains 14 residues. Germline CDR1 reads SGHRS; CDR2 reads YFSETQ. The trim removed 5 bases at V and 2 bases at J, leaving 5 bases unmatched.

The chain uses TRBV5-1 and TRBJ1-3; D is unresolved. The CDR3 totals 15 residues. The germline V gene has CDR1 SGHRS and CDR2 YFSETQ. V lost 0 bases, J lost 1 base, and 8 bases lay in between. The chain's CDR3 is CASSLVARSGNTIYF. The CDR3 DNA follows: TGCGCCAGCAGCTTGGTTGCCAGGTCTGGAAACACCATATATTTT.

This chain uses TRBV4-1 with TRBJ1-4; no firm D call. Trimming left V 2 bases short and J 0 bases short, with 13 bases between. This CDR3 spans 17 amino acids. CDR1 MGHRA and CDR2 YSYEKL come from the germline V gene. As DNA, the CDR3 is TGCGCCAGCAGCCAAACGGGCTTCGGAGCAACTAATGAAAAACTGTTTTTT. It specifies CASSQTGFGATNEKLFF.

The gene calls are TRBV19 and TRBJ2-3; D remains ambiguous. Trimming stripped 7 bases from V and 2 bases from J, with 7 bases between. This CDR3 region has 12 residues. CDR1 LNHDA and CDR2 SQIVND come from the germline V gene (reference sequence). This chain's CDR3 is CASIDNTDTQYF. CDR3 sequence (DNA): TGTGCCAGTATTGACAACACAGATACGCAGTATTTT.

The chain joins TRBV19 to TRBJ1-4, with D possibly being TRBD1 (6 bases). This CDR3 has 13 amino acids. The germline CDR1 and CDR2 sequences are LNHDA and SQIVND (reference sequence). Trimming took 9 bases from V and 7 from J, leaving 15 bases between them. CDR3 region: CASSRDITEKLFF. The CDR3 nucleotides are TGTGCCAGCAGCCGGGACATAACTGAAAAACTGTTTTTT.